These 16 T cell receptor beta chains came from one sample sequenced in a study of cytomegalovirus exposure and HLA in healthy donors. PCR employed 60 Vbeta and 13 Jbeta primers. The data were produced by immunoSEQ multiplex PCR, yet TCRdb's version contains in-frame clones alone and is incomplete. The sample carries 75,000 to 95,000 clones, around 70% recorded once. Sequencing was done on a sample of PBMCs. These receptors were taken from a man aged 45-65 years in good health and CMV-seronegative.

This rearrangement joins TRBV4-3 to TRBJ2-2, with 7 bases fitting TRBD2. CDR3 size: 15 residues. CDR1 LGHNA and CDR2 YSLEER come from the germline V gene. V shed 5 bases and J 3 bases; nucleotides not matched to a gene: 6. The DNA of the CDR3 is TGCGCCAGCAGCTTTTCCGGGAGGCACACCGGGGAGCTGTTTTTT. Its translation: CASSFSGRHTGELFF.

The V gene is TRBV7-9, the J gene TRBJ2-3, with 11 bases matching TRBD1. Germline assignment: CDR1 SEHNR and CDR2 FQNEAQ (reference sequence). V was clipped by 4 bases and J by 2 bases; unmatched bases: 8. CDR3 length: 17 residues. CDR3: CASSSGTGGGSTDTQYF. The CDR3 nucleotides read TGTGCCAGCAGCTCCGGGACAGGGGGAGGCTCCACAGATACGCAGTATTTT.

This chain links TRBV7-9 with TRBJ1-2; 9 positions match TRBD1. The V segment lost 4 bases and the J segment 6 bases; nucleotides outside the gene matches: 9. This CDR3 is 15 amino acids long. Germline-derived CDR1 and CDR2 are SEHNR and FQNEAQ (reference sequence). This chain's CDR3 is CASSSRDRVWDGYTF. CDR3 in DNA: TGTGCCAGCAGCTCCCGGGACAGGGTTTGGGATGGCTACACCTTC.

The chain recombines TRBV10-3 with TRBJ2-3, with D perhaps TRBD1 (7 bases). The CDR3 sequence is 15 residues long. Germline V gives CDR1 ENHRY, CDR2 SYGVKD. V lost 6 bases, J lost 1 base, and 14 bases lay in between. The CDR3 DNA reads TGTGCCATCAGAGATGACAGGGAGGGCACAGATACGCAGTATTTT. Its protein product is CAIRDDREGTDTQYF.

V usage is TRBV4-2 and J usage is TRBJ2-7; the match to TRBD1 covers 10 bases. In germline, CDR1 is LGHNA, CDR2 YNFKEQ. Trimming removed 3 bases from V and 2 bases from J; junction bases left unmatched: 16. The CDR3 spans 19 residues. CDR3 residues: CASSQQARRGTGAPYEQYF. CDR3 nucleotide sequence: TGTGCCAGCAGCCAGCAAGCCCGAAGGGGGACAGGGGCCCCCTACGAGCAGTACTTC.

The chain combines TRBV5-8 with TRBJ2-7; 8 nucleotides align to TRBD2. The germline V gene encodes CDR1 SGHTS and CDR2 YDEGEE. The CDR3 length is 17 residues. V was clipped by 3 bases and J by 0 bases; unmatched bases: 11. This CDR3 reads CASSWIAGHPNSYEQYV. The DNA of the CDR3 is TGTGCCAGCAGCTGGATAGCGGGACACCCAAACTCCTACGAGCAGTACGTC.

V gene TRBV4-3 combines with J gene TRBJ2-5; D remains unclear. Trimming pared 0 bases from V and 2 bases from J, leaving 4 bases between. CDR1 is LGHNA, CDR2 YSLEER, per germline. The CDR3 runs 13 residues. CDR3 DNA: TGCGCCAGCAGCCAAGACATTCAAGAGACCCAGTACTTC. Protein product: CASSQDIQETQYF.

The chain joins TRBV19 to TRBJ1-5; TRBD1 matches 9 bases. Germline loops: CDR1 LNHDA, CDR2 SQIVND (reference sequence). The J segment lost 5 bases and the V segment lost 3 bases, leaving 5 bases of the junction unmatched. The CDR3 length is 15 residues. The CDR3 DNA reads as TGTGCCAGTAGTATCGGGACAGGGCTTGATCAGCCCCAGCATTTT. Translating gives CASSIGTGLDQPQHF.

The rearrangement uses TRBV5-4 and TRBJ1-1; D is ambiguous. V lost 0 bases to trimming and J lost 7 bases, with 10 bases between them. The CDR3 extends over 13 amino acids. CDR1 SGHNT and CDR2 YYREEE come from the germline V gene (reference sequence). CDR3 amino acids: CASSLVHSLEAFF. The DNA for the CDR3 is TGTGCCAGCAGCTTGGTCCACTCGCTTGAAGCTTTCTTT.

The rearrangement links TRBV4-1 to TRBJ2-7; 9 nucleotides agree with TRBD1. The CDR3 length is 17 residues. J lost 2 bases, V lost 0 bases, and 8 bases had no gene match. CDR1 MGHRA and CDR2 YSYEKL come from the germline V gene. The CDR3 bases are TGCGCCAGCAGCCAAGATATAGGGACAGGGCCGGCCTACGAGCAGTACTTC. The encoded protein is CASSQDIGTGPAYEQYF.

This clone was detected only once. This sequence joins TRBV5-4 and TRBJ2-1; TRBD2 is a possible D gene (7 bases). The length of the CDR3 is 16 residues. Per the germline V gene, CDR1 is SGHNT and CDR2 is YYREEE (reference sequence). V lost 0 bases, J lost 4 bases, and 14 bases lay in between. The CDR3 coding sequence is TGTGCCAGCAGCTTGGGAGGGGGGGTGATTTACAATGAGCAGTTCTTC. Its translation: CASSLGGGVIYNEQFF.

V gene TRBV30 combines with J gene TRBJ1-3; possibly TRBD1 for D (5 bases). V lost 8 bases to trimming and J lost 0 bases, with 17 bases between them. This CDR3 spans 15 amino acids. The germline V gene encodes CDR1 GTSNPN and CDR2 SVGIG (reference sequence). The CDR3: CARDSSPFSGNTIYF. The CDR3 nucleotides are TGTGCCCGCGACAGTTCGCCTTTCTCTGGAAACACCATATATTTT.

J is TRBJ2-3 and V is TRBV5-4; TRBD1 aligns across 8 bases. V trimming: 2 bases; J trimming: 1 base; junction bases outside the gene matches: 3. Germline V CDR1 and CDR2: SGHNT, YYREEE (reference sequence). CDR3 length equals 15 residues. The CDR3 here is CASSFQGAGTDTQYF. Here the CDR3 DNA reads TGTGCCAGCAGCTTCCAGGGGGCGGGCACAGATACGCAGTATTTT.

This chain joins TRBV19 and TRBJ1-1, with no clear D. The CDR3 has 13 amino acids. Deletions cut 6 bases from V and 0 bases from J, with 8 bases between. In germline, CDR1 is LNHDA, CDR2 SQIVND (reference sequence). The CDR3 is CASRRSMNTEAFF. The CDR3 region has the DNA TGTGCCAGTAGAAGGAGCATGAACACTGAAGCTTTCTTT.

The chain carries TRBV5-1 and TRBJ1-2, with D possibly matching TRBD1 (5 bases). CDR3 length: 13 amino acids. Germline V gene sequence: CDR1 SGHRS, CDR2 YFSETQ. The ends were cut back, 7 bases at V and 1 base at J, with 11 bases in the middle. CDR3 loop: CASAIQGNYGYTF. The CDR3 DNA sequence: TGCGCCAGCGCCATCCAGGGTAACTATGGCTACACCTTC.

The CDR3 spells CASSHGGSRADTQYF. CDR3 sequence (DNA): TGCGCCAGCAGCCATGGAGGGTCCCGGGCAGATACGCAGTATTTT. The genes are TRBV4-3 and TRBJ2-3; perhaps TRBD2 as D (6 bases). This CDR3 is 15 amino acids long. V was pared by 3 bases and J by 4 bases, with 14 bases between. Germline V gene lookup returns CDR1 LGHNA and CDR2 YSLEER.